Presented here are 11 T cell receptor beta chains from one specimen sequenced in a study of T-cell reconstitution after alpha-beta-depleted transplantation in children. A TCRbeta library incorporating unique molecular identifiers was prepared. Via MiXCR, TCRdb re-called the PCR reads, giving one row per CDR3 protein. The sample contains 65,000 to 85,000 distinct CDR3 sequences, approximately 11% of which appear only once. The material was PBMCs, obtained before TCRalphabeta/CD19-depleted stem cell transplant. These receptors all come from a boy younger than 18 with acute myeloid leukemia, due to receive a stem cell transplant.

This clonotype showed up many times. The chain couples TRBV6-1 to TRBJ2-5; the match to TRBD1 covers 7 bases. Trimming at V came to 4 bases and at J to 4 bases, leaving 3 bases not matched to a gene. Germline V gene sequence: CDR1 MNHNS, CDR2 SASEGT. The CDR3 loop spans 13 amino acids. The CDR3 here is CASSAQGRETQYF. DNA of the CDR3: TGTGCCAGCAGTGCACAGGGGCGAGAGACCCAGTACTTC.

This clonotype was recorded many times. The chain has TRBV12-3 or TRBV12-4 and TRBJ1-1; D remains ambiguous. V was shortened by 2 bases and J by 11 bases, with 12 bases between the two germline ends. The CDR3 loop spans 12 amino acids. CDR3 loop: CASSLSGDEAFF. CDR3 sequence (DNA): TGTGCCAGCAGTTTATCAGGAGATGAGGCTTTCTTT.

This clonotype has ten or more counts. The chain links TRBV28 to TRBJ2-2, with unresolved D. The germline gives CDR1 MDHEN, CDR2 SYDVKM. Trimming removed 8 bases from V and 6 bases from J, with 13 bases in between. CDR3 length equals 13 residues. CDR3 in DNA: TGTGCCAGCGGAAACGTAAACCCCGGGGAGCTGTTTTTT. It is translated as CASGNVNPGELFF. Full variable domain (rest looked up from reference TRBV28 and TRBJ2-2): DVKVTQSSRYLVKRTGEKVFLECVQDMDHENMFWYRQDPGLGLRLIYFSYDVKMKEKGDIPEGYSVSREKKERFSLILESASTNQTSMYLCASGNVNPGELFFGEGSRLTVL.

This clonotype has at least ten counts. This chain links TRBV15 with TRBJ1-3; 7 bases are shared with TRBD1. With V trimmed by 3 bases and J by 2 bases, 4 bases remained unmatched. From germline, CDR1 is LNHNV and CDR2 YYDKDF (reference sequence). The CDR3 has 15 amino acids. In DNA, the CDR3 is TGTGCCACCAGCAGTGCCGACAGGGCTGGAAACACCATATATTTT. Its protein is CATSSADRAGNTIYF.

Concerning this clonotype itself: Being one base from a much bigger clone, this may be a read error. This rearrangement joins TRBV28 to TRBJ2-1; D is ambiguous. Germline V gene data show CDR1 as MDHEN and CDR2 as SYDVKM. This CDR3 spans 14 amino acids. V was pared by 8 bases and J by 2 bases, with 13 bases between. Written as DNA, the CDR3 is TGTGCCAGCGAACTATCGGGCCCCTACAATGAGCAGTTCTTC. This encodes CASELSGPYNEQFF.

This clonotype was recorded at least ten times. The CDR3 bases are TGTGCCAGCAGCTTCGCATCGACCGGCCCCGATGAGCAGTTCTTC. Its protein is CASSFASTGPDEQFF. This rearrangement joins TRBV7-9 to TRBJ2-1; no clear D. CDR1 SEHNR and CDR2 FQNEAQ come from the germline V gene (reference sequence). The germline V and J ends were trimmed by 3 bases and 8 bases, with 17 bases remaining between them. This CDR3 contains 15 residues.

The chain recombines TRBV5-5 with TRBJ1-2; TRBD1 might be the D (6 bases). The CDR3 extends over 17 amino acids. Per the germline V gene, CDR1 is SGHKS and CDR2 is YYEKEE (reference sequence). V shed 0 bases and J shed 3 bases, with 18 bases lying between them. In DNA, the CDR3 is TGTGCCAGCAGCTTGGTCAGTCGTAGGGGGGTGCACTATGGCTACACCTTC. Translated, it gives CASSLVSRRGVHYGYTF.

This clonotype qualifies as medium-sized (0.01 to 0.1%). The V and J genes are TRBV7-9 and TRBJ1-2; no definite D call. The V gene lost 8 bases and the J gene lost 0 bases, with 13 bases spanning the gap. This CDR3 is 14 amino acids long. Germline V CDR1 and CDR2: SEHNR, FQNEAQ (reference sequence). The DNA of the CDR3 is TGTGCCAGCGTTAGGGCAGATCCTAACTATGGCTACACCTTC. Its translation is CASVRADPNYGYTF.

There are many counts of this clonotype. The chain joins TRBV20-1 to TRBJ1-5, with 7 bases matching TRBD1. CDR3 length: 16 residues. Germline CDR1 and CDR2: DFQATT and SNEGSKA (reference sequence). The J segment lost 0 bases and the V segment lost 1 base, leaving 6 bases of the junction unmatched. CDR3 amino acids: CSARGGGTASNQPQHF. CDR3 sequence (DNA): TGCAGTGCTAGAGGGGGCGGGACAGCTAGCAATCAGCCCCAGCATTTT.

This clonotype has ten or more counts. V gene TRBV10-1 combines with J gene TRBJ2-7, with D unclear. The V and J ends lost 6 bases and 3 bases respectively, with 12 bases between them. CDR3 length: 13 amino acids. CDR1 WNHNN and CDR2 SYGVQD come from the germline V gene (reference sequence). The CDR3: CASRLRGFYEQYV. DNA for the CDR3: TGCGCCAGCAGGCTTCGAGGTTTCTACGAGCAGTACGTC.

This clonotype appeared many times. V gene TRBV5-1 combines with J gene TRBJ2-3, with 8 bases fitting TRBD1. The CDR3 has 13 residues. V gave up 7 bases and J gave up 0 bases; unmatched junction bases: 1. Looked up from germline, CDR1 is SGHRS and CDR2 is YFSETQ. The CDR3 reads CASRTGSTDTQYF. As DNA, the CDR3 is TGCGCCAGCCGGACAGGGAGCACAGATACGCAGTATTTT. Filled out from reference TRBV5-1 and TRBJ2-3, the complete variable domain reads KAGVTQTPRYLIKTRGQQVTLSCSPISGHRSVSWYQQTPGQGLQFLFEYFSETQRNKGNFPGRFSGRQFSNSRSEMNVSTLELGDSALYLCASRTGSTDTQYFGPGTRLTVL.